This TCR beta chain was profiled in a study of cytomegalovirus exposure and HLA in healthy donors. The PCR employed 60 Vbeta primers together with 13 Jbeta primers. Generated by immunoSEQ multiplex PCR, the TCRdb table keeps only in-frame clones and is missing some. The profile shows about 160,000 clones, roughly 85% of them singletons. Trimming removed 3 bases at V and 0 bases at J, with 9 bases between. CDR1 is MDHEN, CDR2 SYDVKM, per germline. The length of the CDR3 is 16 residues. The chain has TRBV28 and TRBJ2-6; D is unresolved. Material: PBMCs. The clonotype was recovered from a man aged 30 to 39 in good health and CMV-seronegative. The CDR3 here is CASSLAATSGANVLTF. The CDR3 nucleotides are TGTGCCAGCAGTTTGGCCGCCACCTCTGGGGCCAACGTCCTGACTTTC.